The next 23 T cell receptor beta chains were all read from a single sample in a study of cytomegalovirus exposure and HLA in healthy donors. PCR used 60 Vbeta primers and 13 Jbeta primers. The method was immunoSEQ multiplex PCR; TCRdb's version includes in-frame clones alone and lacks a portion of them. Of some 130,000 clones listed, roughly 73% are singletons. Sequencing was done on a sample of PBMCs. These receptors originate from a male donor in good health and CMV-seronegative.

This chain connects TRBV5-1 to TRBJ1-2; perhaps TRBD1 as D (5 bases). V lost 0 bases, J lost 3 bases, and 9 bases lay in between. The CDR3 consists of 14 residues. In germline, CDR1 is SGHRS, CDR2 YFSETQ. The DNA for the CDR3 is TGCGCCAGCAGCTTGGGCGGGACTTACTATGGCTACACCTTC. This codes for CASSLGGTYYGYTF.

In nucleotides, the CDR3 is TGTGCCTGGAGTGTTACAGGGCAAAAGACCCAGTACTTC. Translation: CAWSVTGQKTQYF. The V gene is TRBV30, the J gene TRBJ2-5, with a weak D call TRBD1 (6 bases). The germline V gene has CDR1 GTSNPN and CDR2 SVGIG (reference sequence). Between the trimmed V and J ends, which lost 0 bases and 6 bases, there was a span of 11 bases. The CDR3 length is 13 residues.

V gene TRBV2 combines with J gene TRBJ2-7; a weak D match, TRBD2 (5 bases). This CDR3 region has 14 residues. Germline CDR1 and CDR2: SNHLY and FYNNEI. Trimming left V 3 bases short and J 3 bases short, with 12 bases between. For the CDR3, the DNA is TGTGCCAGCAGTGATCGGTTTGGAGGCTACGAGCAGTACTTC. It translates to CASSDRFGGYEQYF.

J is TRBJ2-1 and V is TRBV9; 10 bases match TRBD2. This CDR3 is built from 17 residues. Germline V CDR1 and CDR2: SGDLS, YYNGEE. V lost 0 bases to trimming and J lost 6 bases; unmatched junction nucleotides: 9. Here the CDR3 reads CASSVDGRSGGANEQFF. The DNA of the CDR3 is TGTGCCAGCAGCGTAGATGGTAGGAGCGGGGGGGCCAATGAGCAGTTCTTC.

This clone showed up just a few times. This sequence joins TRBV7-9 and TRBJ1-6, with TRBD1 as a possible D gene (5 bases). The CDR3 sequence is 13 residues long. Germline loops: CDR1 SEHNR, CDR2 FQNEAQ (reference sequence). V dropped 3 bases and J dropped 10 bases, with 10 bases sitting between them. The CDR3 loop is CASSLGGASPLHF. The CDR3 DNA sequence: TGTGCCAGCAGCTTGGGGGGTGCGTCACCCCTCCACTTT.

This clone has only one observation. The CDR3 DNA reads as TGTGCCAGCAGCTCGGGAAGACTAGCGGGGTCCCCCGGGGAGCTGTTTTTT. This translates into CASSSGRLAGSPGELFF. The chain combines TRBV11-2 with TRBJ2-2; 11 bases are a match to TRBD2. This CDR3 is built from 17 residues. Trimming cost V 4 bases and J 6 bases; bases outside gene matches: 10. Per germline, CDR1 SGHAT and CDR2 FQNNGV.

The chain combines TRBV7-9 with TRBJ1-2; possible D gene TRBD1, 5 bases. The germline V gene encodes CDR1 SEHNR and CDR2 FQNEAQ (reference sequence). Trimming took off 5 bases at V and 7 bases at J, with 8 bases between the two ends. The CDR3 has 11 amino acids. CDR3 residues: CASSRQFGYTF. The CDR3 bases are TGTGCCAGCAGCCGACAGTTTGGCTACACCTTC.

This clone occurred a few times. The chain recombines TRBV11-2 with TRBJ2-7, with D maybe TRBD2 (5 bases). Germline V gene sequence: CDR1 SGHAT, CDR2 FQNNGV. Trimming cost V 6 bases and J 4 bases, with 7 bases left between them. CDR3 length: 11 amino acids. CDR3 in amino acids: CASRAGYEQYF. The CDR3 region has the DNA TGTGCCAGCAGGGCGGGTTACGAGCAGTACTTC.

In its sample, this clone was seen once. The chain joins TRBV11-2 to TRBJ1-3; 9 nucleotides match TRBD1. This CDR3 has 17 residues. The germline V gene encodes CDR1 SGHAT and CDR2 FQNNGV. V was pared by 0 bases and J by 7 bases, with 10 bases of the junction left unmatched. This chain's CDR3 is CASSLEGVGTGRNTIYF. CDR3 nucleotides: TGTGCCAGCAGCTTAGAGGGTGTCGGGACAGGGAGGAACACCATATATTTT.

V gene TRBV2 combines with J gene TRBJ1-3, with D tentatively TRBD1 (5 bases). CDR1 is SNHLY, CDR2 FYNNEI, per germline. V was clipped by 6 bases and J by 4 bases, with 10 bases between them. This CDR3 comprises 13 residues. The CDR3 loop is CASRSGSGNTIYF. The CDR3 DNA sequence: TGTGCCAGCAGGTCAGGGTCGGGAAACACCATATATTTT.

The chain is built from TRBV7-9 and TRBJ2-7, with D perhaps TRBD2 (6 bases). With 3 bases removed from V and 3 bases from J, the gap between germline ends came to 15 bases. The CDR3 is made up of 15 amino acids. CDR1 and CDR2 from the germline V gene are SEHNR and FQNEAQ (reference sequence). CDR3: CASSLSGVTSYEQYF. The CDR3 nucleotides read TGTGCCAGCAGCTTGTCGGGGGTAACTAGCTACGAGCAGTACTTC.

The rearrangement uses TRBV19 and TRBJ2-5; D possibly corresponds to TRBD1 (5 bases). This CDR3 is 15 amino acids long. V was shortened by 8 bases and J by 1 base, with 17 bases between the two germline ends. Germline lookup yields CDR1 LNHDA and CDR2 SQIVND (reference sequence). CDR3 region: CASGAGWGPQETQYF. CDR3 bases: TGTGCCAGTGGGGCAGGGTGGGGCCCCCAAGAGACCCAGTACTTC.

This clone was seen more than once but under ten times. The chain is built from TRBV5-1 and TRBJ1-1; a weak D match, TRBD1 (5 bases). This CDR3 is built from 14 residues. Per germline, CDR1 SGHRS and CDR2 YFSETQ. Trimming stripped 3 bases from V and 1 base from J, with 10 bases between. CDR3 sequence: CASSYSGWNTEAFF. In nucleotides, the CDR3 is TGCGCCAGCAGCTATTCAGGGTGGAACACTGAAGCTTTCTTT.

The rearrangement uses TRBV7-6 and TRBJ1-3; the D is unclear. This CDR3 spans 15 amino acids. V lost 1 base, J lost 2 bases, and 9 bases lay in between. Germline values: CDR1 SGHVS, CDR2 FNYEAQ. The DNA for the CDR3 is TGTGCCAGCAGCTTAGGCGGGTCGGCTGGAAACACCATATATTTT. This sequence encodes CASSLGGSAGNTIYF.

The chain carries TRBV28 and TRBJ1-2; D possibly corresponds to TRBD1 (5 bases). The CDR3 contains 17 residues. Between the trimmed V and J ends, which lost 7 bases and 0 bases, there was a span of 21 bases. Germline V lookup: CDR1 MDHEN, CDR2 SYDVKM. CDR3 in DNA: TGTGCCAGCACTCCCCTGCCGGCAGGGTTCACTAACTATGGCTACACCTTC. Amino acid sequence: CASTPLPAGFTNYGYTF.

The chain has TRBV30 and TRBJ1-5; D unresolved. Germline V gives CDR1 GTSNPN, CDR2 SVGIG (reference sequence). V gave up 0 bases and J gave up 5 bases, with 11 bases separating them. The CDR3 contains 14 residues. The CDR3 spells CAWSVGGPHQPQHF. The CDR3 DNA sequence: TGTGCCTGGAGTGTTGGCGGGCCCCATCAGCCCCAGCATTTT.

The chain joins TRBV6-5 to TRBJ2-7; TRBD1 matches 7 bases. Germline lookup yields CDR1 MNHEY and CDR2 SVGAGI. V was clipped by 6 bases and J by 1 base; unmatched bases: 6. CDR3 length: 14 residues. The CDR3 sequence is CASRSLGQSYEQYF. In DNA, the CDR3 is TGTGCCAGCAGATCACTGGGACAGTCCTACGAGCAGTACTTC.

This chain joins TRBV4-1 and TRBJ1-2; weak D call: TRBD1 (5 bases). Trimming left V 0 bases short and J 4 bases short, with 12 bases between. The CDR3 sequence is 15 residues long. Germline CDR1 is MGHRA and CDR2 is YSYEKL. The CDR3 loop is CASSQEAGQGYGYTF. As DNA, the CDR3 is TGCGCCAGCAGCCAAGAGGCAGGCCAGGGCTATGGCTACACCTTC.

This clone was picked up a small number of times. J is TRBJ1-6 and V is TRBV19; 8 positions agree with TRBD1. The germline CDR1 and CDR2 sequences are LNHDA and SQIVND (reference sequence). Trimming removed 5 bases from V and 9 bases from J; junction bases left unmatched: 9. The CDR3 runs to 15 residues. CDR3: CASSRPGQEVSPLHF. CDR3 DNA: TGTGCCAGTAGTCGTCCGGGACAGGAAGTTTCACCCCTCCACTTT. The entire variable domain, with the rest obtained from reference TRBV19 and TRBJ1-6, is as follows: DGGITQSPKYLFRKEGQNVTLSCEQNLNHDAMYWYRQDPGQGLRLIYYSQIVNDFQKGDIAEGYSVSREKKESFPLTVTSAQKNPTAFYLCASSRPGQEVSPLHFGNGTRLTVT.

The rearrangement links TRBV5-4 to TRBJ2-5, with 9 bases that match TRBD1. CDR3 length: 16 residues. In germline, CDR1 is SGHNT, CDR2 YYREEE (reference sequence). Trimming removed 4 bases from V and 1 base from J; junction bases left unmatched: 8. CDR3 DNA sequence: TGTGCCAGCAGCGAGGGACAGGGTGGTTTCCAAGAGACCCAGTACTTC. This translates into CASSEGQGGFQETQYF.

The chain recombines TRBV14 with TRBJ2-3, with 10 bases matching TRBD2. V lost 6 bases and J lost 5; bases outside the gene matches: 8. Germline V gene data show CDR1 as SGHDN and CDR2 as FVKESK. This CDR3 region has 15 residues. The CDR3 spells CASRPSGGGEDTQYF. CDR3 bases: TGTGCCAGCAGACCTAGCGGGGGAGGTGAAGATACGCAGTATTTT.

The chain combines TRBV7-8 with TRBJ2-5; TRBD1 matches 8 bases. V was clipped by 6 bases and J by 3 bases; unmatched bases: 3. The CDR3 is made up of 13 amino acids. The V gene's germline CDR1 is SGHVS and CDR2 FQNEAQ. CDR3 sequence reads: CASRPTGEETQYF. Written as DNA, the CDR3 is TGTGCCAGCAGGCCGACAGGGGAAGAGACCCAGTACTTC. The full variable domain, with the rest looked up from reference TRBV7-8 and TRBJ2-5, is GAGVSQSPRYKVAKRGQDVALRCDPISGHVSLFWYQQALGQGPEFLTYFQNEAQLDKSGLPSDRFFAERPEGSVSTLKIQRTQQEDSAVYLCASRPTGEETQYFGPGTRLLVL.

The CDR3, as DNA: TGCGCCAGCAGCTCCCTGTGGGGAGTACAAGAGACCCAGTACTTC. Encoded protein: CASSSLWGVQETQYF. V is TRBV5-1 and J is TRBJ2-5; the D gene is possibly TRBD2 (5 bases). Trimming took off 3 bases at V and 2 bases at J, with 14 bases between the two ends. There are 15 residues in the CDR3. Germline V gene lookup returns CDR1 SGHRS and CDR2 YFSETQ.